This T cell receptor (beta chain) was profiled in a study of T-cell memory formation after mild COVID-19. A remark on this clonotype: No antigen is known for it.

Per the germline V gene, CDR1 is SQVTM and CDR2 is ANQGSEA. This CDR3 contains 12 residues. Between the trimmed V and J ends, which lost 6 bases and 3 bases, there was a span of 12 bases. Study-wide findings and caveats: Contracting clones localized mainly to CM and EM when CD4+ and mainly to EMRA when CD8+. There was no confirmation that second-wave clones peaking on day 37 were SARS-CoV-2 specific.

cDNA libraries for TCR alpha and TCR beta, carrying sample barcodes and UMIs, came from 5'RACE with constant-segment primers. One entry per CDR3 protein, called by TCRdb with MiXCR from the 5' RACE reads. The sample has about 290,000 distinct CDR3 sequences; about 15% are singletons. The V and J genes are TRBV29-1 and TRBJ2-7; tentatively, D is TRBD1 (5 bases). The sample consisted of PBMCs or a T cell subset sorted from them (not recorded which). This sequence was found in a man younger than 30 who had mild COVID-19 (a few samples of this study predate the infection). Cell type and time point are not known. Here the CDR3 reads CSVVTENYEQYF. CDR3 nucleotides: TGCAGCGTAGTGACAGAAAACTACGAGCAGTACTTC.